This TCR beta chain was recovered during a study of blood T cell repertoires in COVID-19 (dated by TCRdb to about 2020). Notes on the research overall: Samples covering the acute and convalescent phases of COVID-19 were provided by collaborators in the United States, Italy and Spain. The prospective study material was composed of cDNA or gDNA derived from T cells, B-cell-depleted T cells, or PBMCs. The dataset comprised deeply sampled blood TCRbeta repertoires from subjects exposed to, actively infected with, or recovered from COVID-19. The repertoires were released in a freely available public database meant as a resource for research on the immune response to SARS-CoV-2. The samples were drawn from the first 160 participants of the ongoing ImmuneRACE study and from 950 to 1,500 subjects provided by 6 global collaborators. A de-identified subject ID, COVID-19 status, age in years and sex were almost always included in the sample metadata. Where available, HLA class I and class II types were obtained from metadata supplied by the sample provider rather than from assay-based typing. Results and caveats for the whole study, not just this receptor: Clinical and demographic metadata were provided uncurated, with the amount varying by source and participant.

Via the germline V gene (reference sequence), CDR1 is LNHDA and CDR2 SQIVND. The junction carries 6 bases between V and J, which are trimmed by 6 bases and 1 base respectively. Inclusive of the bounding cysteine and phenylalanine, the CDR3 is 12 residues long. CDR3 DNA is the only sequence kept; it has 36 bases, read in frame from the first base. Participants in the prospective study were aged roughly 18 to 89 years, lived in 20 to 30 United States geographic areas, and enrolled through a virtual design. In the prospective study, participants were assigned to cohorts based on the clinical history participants reported in a screening survey and a study questionnaire. Recovered participants in ImmuneRACE Cohort 3 were defined as having two consecutive negative NP/OP PCR tests, clearance from a healthcare professional, or resolution of symptoms. Each participant in the prospective study had whole blood, serum and a nasopharyngeal or oropharyngeal swab collected by mobile phlebotomists. Additional blood draws and questionnaires over an approximately 2-month period could optionally be provided by prospective study participants. Before DNA extraction, blood samples from the prospective study were shipped at room temperature or frozen.

Comment on this clone: The target of this receptor is not known. No base-level quality is on record; no much larger clone is a single base apart. Other DNA sequences within the sample encode an identical CDR3.

TCRbeta CDR3 regions were amplified from genomic DNA by means of the immunoSEQ Assay, a bias-controlled multiplex PCR. In the source study's methods: The number of nucleated cells in each sample was estimated by amplification of reference gene primers within the assay. To quantify the absolute abundance of each unique TCRbeta CDR3 rearrangement, sequence reads were collapsed and filtered. Productive Simpson clonality was computed per sample as the square root of Simpson's diversity index over productive rearrangements. TCRdb took over this immuneACCESS table, retaining in-frame rearrangements with V and J assigned. Such tables are incomplete; in checked studies, under half of the missing clones stem from an unresolved V gene, and the remainder is unexplained. Clone size and V and J calls were adopted from that table, with D and trimming inferred from the DNA. The sample yields 310,000 or so clones; about nine tenths were counted once. The ten largest make up 8% to 9% of the sample.

Recombination linked TRBV19 to TRBJ1-2; no D gene is confidently identified. The sequenced sample was PBMCs or T cells enriched from blood (not recorded which). The TCR comes from a woman between 18 and 30 years old who had recovered from COVID-19. For the CDR3, the sequence is CASSYSNYGYTF. The nucleotide sequence reads as follows: TGTGCCAGTAGCTACAGTAACTATGGCTACACCTTC. With the portions outside the CDR3 filled from the reference TRBV19 and TRBJ1-2 genes, the complete variable region becomes DGGITQSPKYLFRKEGQNVTLSCEQNLNHDAMYWYRQDPGQGLRLIYYSQIVNDFQKGDIAEGYSVSREKKESFPLTVTSAQKNPTAFYLCASSYSNYGYTFGSGTRLTVV.